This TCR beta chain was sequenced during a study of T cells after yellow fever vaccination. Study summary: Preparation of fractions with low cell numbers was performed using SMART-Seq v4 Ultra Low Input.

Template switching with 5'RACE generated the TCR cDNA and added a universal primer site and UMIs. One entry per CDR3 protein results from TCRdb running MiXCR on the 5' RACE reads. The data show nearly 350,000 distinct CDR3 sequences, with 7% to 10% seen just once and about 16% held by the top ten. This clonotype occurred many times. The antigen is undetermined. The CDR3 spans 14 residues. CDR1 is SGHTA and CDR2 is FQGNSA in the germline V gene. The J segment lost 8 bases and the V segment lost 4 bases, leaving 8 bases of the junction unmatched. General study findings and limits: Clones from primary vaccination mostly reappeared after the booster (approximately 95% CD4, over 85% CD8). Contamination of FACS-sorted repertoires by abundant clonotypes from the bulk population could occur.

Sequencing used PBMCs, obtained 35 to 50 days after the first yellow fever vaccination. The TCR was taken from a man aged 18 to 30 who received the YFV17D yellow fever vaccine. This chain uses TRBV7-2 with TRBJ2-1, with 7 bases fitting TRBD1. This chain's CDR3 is CASSSDRDSDEQFF. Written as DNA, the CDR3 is TGTGCCAGCAGCTCAGACCGGGACAGTGATGAGCAGTTCTTC.